This T cell receptor (beta chain) was documented in a study of response to subunit inactivated influenza vaccine. One entry per CDR3 protein results from TCRdb running MiXCR on the RT-PCR reads. The sample consists of approximately 500,000 distinct CDR3 sequences, 10% to 15% of them appearing once. The material was PBMCs from blood, obtained roughly 6 weeks after vaccination. The TCR was taken from a man aged 45-60 years who received an inactivated influenza vaccine.

CDR3 DNA: TGTGCCAGCAGCTTATTGGGCCGGGGGGAGCTGTTTTTT. Amino acid sequence: CASSLLGRGELFF. J is TRBJ2-2 and V is TRBV7-2; no definite D call. Germline V CDR1 and CDR2: SGHTA, FQGNSA. The germline V and J ends were trimmed by 2 bases and 8 bases, with 9 bases remaining between them. The CDR3 spans 13 residues.